This T cell receptor (beta chain) was observed in a study of low-dose radiotherapy and immunotherapy resistance in tumors. Study-wide background: A dose of 0.5 Gy per fraction was delivered to Cohort 1 every 2 weeks, for a total of 6.5 Gy. Each patient was administered nivolumab intravenously at 240 mg, which was a flat dose, every two weeks, along with intravenous ipilimumab at 1 mg/kg every six weeks.

In the case of this clonotype: Its ends do not fully match the called genes, so a read error is possible.

First-strand cDNA relied on TRAV- and TRBV-specific primers spanning alpha and beta chains. The PCR that amplified TCRs ran for about 20 cycles, relying on a constant-region primer and a V-primer adapter. TCRdb reanalysed the reads using MiXCR and keeps one entry per CDR3 protein. The sample lists fewer than 90,000 distinct CDR3 sequences; approximately 17% were seen once. This sample's time point: before trial treatment. Every donor was treated with nivolumab, ipilimumab, aspirin, low-dose cyclophosphamide and also low-dose radiotherapy. Each patient who was eligible had an advanced solid tumor with no tumor-infiltrating lymphocytes. The CDR3 totals 13 residues. From germline, CDR1 is SGHRS and CDR2 YFSETQ.

The material sequenced was PBMCs, taken before treatment. This receptor was obtained from a male donor with prostate cancer. This chain uses TRBV5-1 with TRBJ1-1, with D hard to call. The CDR3 nucleotides are TGTGCCAGCAGCGAAACACCGAACACTGAAGCTTTCTTT. Amino acids: CASSETPNTEAFF.